Listed below are T cell receptor beta chains from one sample, sequenced in a study of blood T cell repertoires in COVID-19. Generated by immunoSEQ multiplex PCR, the TCRdb table keeps only in-frame clones and is missing some. The profile covers 70,000 or so clones, with 90% appearing a single time and 5.5% to 8.5% taken by the ten largest. The specimen sequenced was peripheral blood. The receptors were sampled from a woman of 80 years or more with active COVID-19. Each CDR3 is given with its conserved first and last residue. Fields, in order: CDR3 length, J gene, D gene, V gene, clone size, CDR3 DNA, CDR3 protein. D genes are given only for firm matches. Only part of the rows carry a size: once, few, many, or a class if the clone is expanded.

>16|TRBJ1-2|TRBD1|TRBV5-1|NA
TGCGCCAGCAGCTTGGGGGCAGGGGGCGATTTCTATGGCTACACCTTC
CASSLGAGGDFYGYTF
>15|TRBJ2-3|NA|TRBV7-9|NA
TGTGCCAGCAGCTTAGAAGGTGGGGCGCGGGATACGCAGTATTTT
CASSLEGGARDTQYF
>14|TRBJ2-2|NA|TRBV6-7|NA
TGTGCCAGGAAAGGGGGGAGGGCCCCCGGGGAGCTGTTTTTT
CARKGGRAPGELFF
>15|TRBJ1-3|NA|TRBV6-5|once
TGTGCCAGCAGTCCCTTATTAGTCTCTGGAAACACCATATATTTT
CASSPLLVSGNTIYF
>13|TRBJ2-7|TRBD1|TRBV6-1|NA
TGTGCCAGCAGTGAACCCAACACAGGGGAGATGTACTTC
CASSEPNTGEMYF
>13|TRBJ2-3|TRBD2|TRBV11-3|NA
TGTGCCAGCGGGACTAGCGGGCTAGATACGCAGTATTTT
CASGTSGLDTQYF
>15|TRBJ2-7|TRBD1|TRBV9|NA
TGTGCCAGCAGCGTAACACAGGGGTCACCCTACGAGCAGTACTTC
CASSVTQGSPYEQYF
>15|TRBJ2-1|TRBD1|TRBV6-5|NA
TGTGCCAGCAGGGCCCGACAGGGTTCCTACAATGAGCAGTTCTTC
CASRARQGSYNEQFF
>12|TRBJ2-5|NA|TRBV24-1|NA
TGTGCCACCAGTGATGCGGCGGAGACCCAGTACTTC
CATSDAAETQYF
>14|TRBJ1-1|NA|TRBV6-5|NA
TGTGCCAGCAGCGCCCTAGCCGTGAACACTGAAGCTTTCTTT
CASSALAVNTEAFF
>18|TRBJ2-3|NA|TRBV24-1|NA
TGTGCCACCAGTGATTTGACCGGGGAGGAAGTCAGCACAGATACGCAGTATTTT
CATSDLTGEEVSTDTQYF
>19|TRBJ2-1|TRBD1|TRBV7-2|NA
TGTGCCAGCAGCTTAAAGACAGGGGCCTCAACCCCTTTCTACAATGAGCAGTTCTTC
CASSLKTGASTPFYNEQFF
>14|TRBJ2-7|NA|TRBV7-2|NA
TGTGCCAGCAGCTATGGTAGCGGCTCCTACGAGCAGTACTTC
CASSYGSGSYEQYF
>15|TRBJ1-2|NA|TRBV2|once
TGTGCCAGCAGTCTACTCCCGGGACTCACGATTGGCTACACCTTC
CASSLLPGLTIGYTF
>15|TRBJ2-7|TRBD2|TRBV18|NA
TGTGCCAGCTCACCATCGACGGGACTAGCGAACGAGCAGTACTTC
CASSPSTGLANEQYF
>14|TRBJ2-2|TRBD1|TRBV5-1|NA
TGCGCCAGCAGCCCAGGACAGGGTCCCGGGGAGCTGTTTTTT
CASSPGQGPGELFF
>17|TRBJ2-3|NA|TRBV24-1|NA
TGTGCCACCAGTGATCCCGCTGGTGGCAGGGTCACAGATACGCAGTATTTT
CATSDPAGGRVTDTQYF
>12|TRBJ1-1|NA|TRBV6-2/TRBV6-3|few
TGTGCCAGCAGTTACTGGGGGGCTGAAGCTTTCTTT
CASSYWGAEAFF
>12|TRBJ1-3|NA|TRBV6-5|NA
TGTGCCAGCACCCTCTCTGGAAACACCATATATTTT
CASTLSGNTIYF
>15|TRBJ2-7|TRBD2|TRBV11-2|once
TGTGCCAGCAGCCTTAGCGGGACGACCGCTTACGAGCAGTACTTC
CASSLSGTTAYEQYF
>14|TRBJ2-3|TRBD2|TRBV5-1|NA
TGCGCCAGCAGACGGGAGGAATACACAGATACGCAGTATTTT
CASRREEYTDTQYF
>14|TRBJ2-7|NA|TRBV7-2|NA
TGTGCCAGCAGCTTAGGGTACAGCAGCTACGAGCAGTACTTC
CASSLGYSSYEQYF
>15|TRBJ2-7|TRBD2|TRBV5-5|NA
TGTGCCAGCAGCTCCGAACCGGGACTATTCGGACGGCAGTACTTC
CASSSEPGLFGRQYF
>13|TRBJ2-7|TRBD2|TRBV2|once
TGTGCCAGCAGGCCGGGACTAGCGGGACCCTGGTACTTC
CASRPGLAGPWYF
>17|TRBJ2-2|TRBD2|TRBV5-1|NA
TGCGCCAGCAGCTGGGGGACTAGCGGGATTTTCACCGGGGAGCTGTTTTTT
CASSWGTSGIFTGELFF
>15|TRBJ2-6|NA|TRBV24-1|NA
TGTGCCACCGCACCTTCGGTCTCTGGGGCCAACGTCCTGACTTTC
CATAPSVSGANVLTF
>15|TRBJ2-1|NA|TRBV11-3|NA
TGTGCCAGCAGCCCCCGGTTCGATAGCGTCAATGAGCAGTTCTTC
CASSPRFDSVNEQFF
>23|TRBJ2-6|NA|TRBV19|NA
TGTGCCAGTAGTATAGACCCCCCGACACGGCAGGGAACTACCCGATCTGGGGCCAACGTCCTGACTTTC
CASSIDPPTRQGTTRSGANVLTF
>14|TRBJ2-3|NA|TRBV20-1|NA
TGCAGTGCGAGTCAGGGCTTGGGCACAGATACGCAGTATTTT
CSASQGLGTDTQYF
>17|TRBJ1-2|TRBD1|TRBV27|NA
TGTGCCAGCAGTTTATTCTACCCGGACAGGGGAGGGTATGGCTACACCTTC
CASSLFYPDRGGYGYTF
>13|TRBJ1-1|NA|TRBV9|NA
TGTGCCAGCAGCGTAGGGGCAGGGACTGAAGCTTTCTTT
CASSVGAGTEAFF
>15|TRBJ2-2|NA|TRBV7-2|NA
TGTGCCAGCAGCTCACCGACAGGGAACACCGGGGAGCTGTTTTTT
CASSSPTGNTGELFF
>12|TRBJ1-1|NA|TRBV28|NA
TGTGCCAGCAGTTCTGGGGCCACTGAAGCTTTCTTT
CASSSGATEAFF
>12|TRBJ1-2|NA|TRBV28|NA
TGTGCCAGCAGTTTGGGAGGCTATGGCTACACCTTC
CASSLGGYGYTF
>13|TRBJ2-1|NA|TRBV6-2/TRBV6-3|few
TGTGCCAGCAGTTCCCCGGGGGGCGGGGAGCAGTTCTTC
CASSSPGGGEQFF
>14|TRBJ1-1|TRBD1|TRBV2|NA
TGTGCCAGCAGCGAAGGGACAGTGAACACTGAAGCTTTCTTT
CASSEGTVNTEAFF
>16|TRBJ2-3|NA|TRBV2|NA
TGTGCCAGCAGTGCTCAGCGGACCCGGCGGGGAGATACGCAGTATTTT
CASSAQRTRRGDTQYF
>15|TRBJ2-2|TRBD2|TRBV18|NA
TGTGCCAGCTCACCAGGACTAGCGGGCACCGGGGAGCTGTTTTTT
CASSPGLAGTGELFF
>16|TRBJ2-7|NA|TRBV7-2|NA
TGTGCCAGCAGCTTATACGTTATAGCGGCCGTTATCGAGCAGTACTTC
CASSLYVIAAVIEQYF
>18|TRBJ2-3|NA|TRBV7-2|NA
TGTGCCAGCAGCTTAGTCCTCGGCGGCGGGGGCCCCCCAGATACGCAGTATTTT
CASSLVLGGGGPPDTQYF
>14|TRBJ2-7|NA|TRBV20-1|NA
TGCAGTGCTAGTTCCCCCGGGAGCCCGTACGAGCAGTACTTC
CSASSPGSPYEQYF
>20|TRBJ1-4|NA|TRBV3-1/TRBV3-2|NA
TGTGCCAGCAGCCAAGCAGGGCGGGGGAATGAGGATTTAGTTAATGAAAAACTGTTTTTT
CASSQAGRGNEDLVNEKLFF
>14|TRBJ1-1|NA|TRBV27|NA
TGTGCCAGCAGTTTTTGGCAGGGTGGGACTGAAGCTTTCTTT
CASSFWQGGTEAFF
>16|TRBJ1-4|NA|TRBV7-9|NA
TGTGCCAGCAGCTTAGGGTTAGGAGATCCTAATGAAAAACTGTTTTTT
CASSLGLGDPNEKLFF
>15|TRBJ2-1|TRBD2|TRBV28|few
TGTGCCAGCAAACAGGGCACTAGCGGGAGAGGAGAGCAGTTCTTC
CASKQGTSGRGEQFF
>14|TRBJ2-5|TRBD2|TRBV3-1/TRBV3-2|NA
TGTGCCAGCAGCCCTAGCGGGAGTAAGGAGACCCAGTACTTC
CASSPSGSKETQYF